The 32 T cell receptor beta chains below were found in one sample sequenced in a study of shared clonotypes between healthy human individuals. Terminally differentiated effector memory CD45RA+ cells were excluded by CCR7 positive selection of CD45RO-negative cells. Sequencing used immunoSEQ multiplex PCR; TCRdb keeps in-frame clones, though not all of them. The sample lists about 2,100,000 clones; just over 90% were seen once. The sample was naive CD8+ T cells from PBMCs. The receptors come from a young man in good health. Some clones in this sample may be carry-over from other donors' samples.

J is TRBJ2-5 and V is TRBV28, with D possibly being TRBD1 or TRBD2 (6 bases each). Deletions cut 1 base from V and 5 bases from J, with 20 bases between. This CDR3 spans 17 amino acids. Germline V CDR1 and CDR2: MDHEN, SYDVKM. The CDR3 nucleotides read TGTGCCAGCAGTTTATACCCTGAGTTGGGGGCGGGGGAGACCCAGTACTTC. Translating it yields CASSLYPELGAGETQYF.

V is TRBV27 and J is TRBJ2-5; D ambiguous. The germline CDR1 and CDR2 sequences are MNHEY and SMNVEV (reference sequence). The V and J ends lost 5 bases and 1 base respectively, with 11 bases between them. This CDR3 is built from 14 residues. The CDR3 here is CASSPQLVQETQYF. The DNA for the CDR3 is TGTGCCAGCAGTCCCCAGCTGGTCCAAGAGACCCAGTACTTC.

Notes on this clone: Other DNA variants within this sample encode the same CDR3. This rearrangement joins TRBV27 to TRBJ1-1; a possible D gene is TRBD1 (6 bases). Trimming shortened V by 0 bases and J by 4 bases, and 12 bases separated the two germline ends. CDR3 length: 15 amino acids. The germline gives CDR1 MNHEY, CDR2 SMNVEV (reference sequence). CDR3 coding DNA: TGTGCCAGCAGTTTATCCCGGGGGGCGGGCACTGAAGCTTTCTTT. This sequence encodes CASSLSRGAGTEAFF.

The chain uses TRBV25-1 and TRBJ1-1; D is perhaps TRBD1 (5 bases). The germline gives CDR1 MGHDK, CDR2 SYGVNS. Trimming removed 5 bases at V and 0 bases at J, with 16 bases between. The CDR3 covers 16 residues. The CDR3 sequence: CASSPLGGGMNTEAFF. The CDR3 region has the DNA TGTGCCAGCAGTCCTCTCGGTGGGGGTATGAACACTGAAGCTTTCTTT.

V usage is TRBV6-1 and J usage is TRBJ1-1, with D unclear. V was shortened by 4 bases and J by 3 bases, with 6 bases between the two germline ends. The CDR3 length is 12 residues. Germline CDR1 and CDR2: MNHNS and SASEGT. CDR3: CASSGADTEAFF. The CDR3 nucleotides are TGTGCCAGCAGTGGGGCCGACACTGAAGCTTTCTTT.

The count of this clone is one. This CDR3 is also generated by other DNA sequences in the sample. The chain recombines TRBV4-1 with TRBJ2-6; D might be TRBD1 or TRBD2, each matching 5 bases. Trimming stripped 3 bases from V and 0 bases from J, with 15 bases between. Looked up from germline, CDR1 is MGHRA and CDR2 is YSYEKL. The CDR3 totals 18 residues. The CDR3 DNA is TGCGCCAGCAGCCACCCTCCGGGGCTGATCTCTGGGGCCAACGTCCTGACTTTC. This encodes CASSHPPGLISGANVLTF.

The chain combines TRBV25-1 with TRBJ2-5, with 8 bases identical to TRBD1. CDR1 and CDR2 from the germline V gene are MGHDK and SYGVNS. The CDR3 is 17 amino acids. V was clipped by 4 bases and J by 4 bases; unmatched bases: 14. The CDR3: CASSGRQGKRYGETQYF. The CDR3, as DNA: TGTGCCAGCAGTGGGAGACAGGGGAAGAGGTATGGAGAGACCCAGTACTTC.

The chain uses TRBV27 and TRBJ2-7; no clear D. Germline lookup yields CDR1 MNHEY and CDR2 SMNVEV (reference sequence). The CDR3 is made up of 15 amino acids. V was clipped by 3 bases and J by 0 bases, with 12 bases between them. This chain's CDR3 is CASSFGVVASYEQYF. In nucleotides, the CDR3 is TGTGCCAGCAGTTTTGGGGTCGTTGCCTCCTACGAGCAGTACTTC.

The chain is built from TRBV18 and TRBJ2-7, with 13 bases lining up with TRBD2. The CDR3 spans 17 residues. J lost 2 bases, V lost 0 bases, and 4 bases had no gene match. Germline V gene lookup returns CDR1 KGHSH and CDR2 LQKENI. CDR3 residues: CASSPPGLAGTPYEQYF. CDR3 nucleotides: TGTGCCAGCTCACCACCGGGACTAGCGGGAACGCCCTACGAGCAGTACTTC.

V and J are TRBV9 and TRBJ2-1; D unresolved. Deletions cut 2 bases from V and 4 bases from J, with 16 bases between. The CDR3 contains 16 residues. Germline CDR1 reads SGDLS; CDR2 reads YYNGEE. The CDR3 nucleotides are TGTGCCAGCAGCGTGAGCCCCAGCTTGTCTTACAATGAGCAGTTCTTC. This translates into CASSVSPSLSYNEQFF.

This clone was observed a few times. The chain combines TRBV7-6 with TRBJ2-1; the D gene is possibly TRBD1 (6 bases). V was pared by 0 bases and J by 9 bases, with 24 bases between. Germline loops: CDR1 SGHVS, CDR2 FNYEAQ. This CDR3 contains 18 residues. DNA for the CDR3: TGTGCCAGCAGCTTAGCCTTCTCCGGGACACCCGCCCTCTCTGAGCAGTTCTTC. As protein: CASSLAFSGTPALSEQFF. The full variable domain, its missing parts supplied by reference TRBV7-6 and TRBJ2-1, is GAGVSQSPRYKVTKRGQDVALRCDPISGHVSLYWYRQALGQGPEFLTYFNYEAQQDKSGLPNDRFSAERPEGSISTLTIQRTEQRDSAMYRCASSLAFSGTPALSEQFFGPGTRLTVL.

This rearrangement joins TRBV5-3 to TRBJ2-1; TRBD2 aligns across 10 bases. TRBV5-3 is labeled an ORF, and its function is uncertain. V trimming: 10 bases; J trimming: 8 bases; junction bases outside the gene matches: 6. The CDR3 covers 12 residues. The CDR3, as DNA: TGTGCCGAGCGGGAGGGCCGGGATGAGCAGTTCTTC. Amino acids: CAEREGRDEQFF.

CDR3 bases: TGTGCCAGCAGATATACAGGGGAAGCCTACGAGCAGTACTTC. It is translated as CASRYTGEAYEQYF. The V call is TRBV6-5, the J call TRBJ2-7; 7 bases are shared with TRBD1. Germline CDR1 and CDR2: MNHEY and SVGAGI. The V and J ends lost 6 bases and 2 bases, in that order; junction bases with no gene match: 7. The CDR3 contains 14 residues.

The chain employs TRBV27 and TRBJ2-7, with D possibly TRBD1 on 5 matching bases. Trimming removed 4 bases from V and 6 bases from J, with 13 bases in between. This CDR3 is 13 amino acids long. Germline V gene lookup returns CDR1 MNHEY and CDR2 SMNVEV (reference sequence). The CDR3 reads CASSSHQGGEQYF. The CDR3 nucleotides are TGTGCCAGCAGTTCACATCAGGGTGGCGAGCAGTACTTC.

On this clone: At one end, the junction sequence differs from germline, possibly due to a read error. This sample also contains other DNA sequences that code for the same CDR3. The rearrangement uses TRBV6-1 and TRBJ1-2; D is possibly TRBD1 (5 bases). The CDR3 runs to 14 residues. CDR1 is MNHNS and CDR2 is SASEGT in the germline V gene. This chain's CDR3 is CASRGNGANYGYTF. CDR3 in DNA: TGTGCCAGCAGAGGCAATGGGGCTAACTACGGCTACACCTTC.

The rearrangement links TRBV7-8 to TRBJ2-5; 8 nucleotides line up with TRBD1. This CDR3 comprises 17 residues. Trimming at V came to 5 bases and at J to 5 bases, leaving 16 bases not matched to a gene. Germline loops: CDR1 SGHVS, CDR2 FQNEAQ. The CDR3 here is CASSGQGGVRFGETQYF. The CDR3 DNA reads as TGTGCCAGCAGCGGACAGGGTGGGGTTAGATTCGGGGAGACCCAGTACTTC.

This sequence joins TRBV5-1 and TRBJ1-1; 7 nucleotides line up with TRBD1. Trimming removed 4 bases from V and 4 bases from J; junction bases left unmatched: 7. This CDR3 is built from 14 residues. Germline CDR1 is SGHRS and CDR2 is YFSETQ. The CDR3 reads CASSLLGQRTEAFF. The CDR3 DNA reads TGCGCCAGCAGCCTGCTGGGACAGCGCACTGAAGCTTTCTTT.

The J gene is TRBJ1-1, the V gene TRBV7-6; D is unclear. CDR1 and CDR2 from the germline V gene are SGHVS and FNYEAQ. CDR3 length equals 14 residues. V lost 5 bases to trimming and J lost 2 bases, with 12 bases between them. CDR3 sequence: CASSPGSLNTEAFF. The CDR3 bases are TGTGCCAGCAGCCCCGGGTCCCTTAACACTGAAGCTTTCTTT.

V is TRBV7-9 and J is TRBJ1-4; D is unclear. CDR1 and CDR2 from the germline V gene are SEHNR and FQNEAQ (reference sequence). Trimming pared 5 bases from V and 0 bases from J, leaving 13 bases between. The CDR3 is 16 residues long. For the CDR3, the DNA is TGTGCCAGCAGCCAGTGGCAGGACCCAACTAATGAAAAACTGTTTTTT. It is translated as CASSQWQDPTNEKLFF.

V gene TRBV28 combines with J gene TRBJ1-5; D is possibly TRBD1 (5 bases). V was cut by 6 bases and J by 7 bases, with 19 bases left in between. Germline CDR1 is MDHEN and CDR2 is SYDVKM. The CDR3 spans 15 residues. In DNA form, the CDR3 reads TGTGCCAGCAGCCCTCAGTTAGGGGTGGGGCAGCCCCAGCATTTT. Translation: CASSPQLGVGQPQHF.

CDR3 region: CASSPGADGYTF. Written as DNA, the CDR3 is TGCGCCAGCAGCCCCGGCGCGGATGGCTACACCTTC. The chain links TRBV5-1 to TRBJ1-2; D uncertain. Germline V gives CDR1 SGHRS, CDR2 YFSETQ. Trimming took off 4 bases at V and 6 bases at J, with 10 bases between the two ends. The CDR3 consists of 12 residues. The variable domain in full, with the rest retrieved from reference TRBV5-1 and TRBJ1-2, is KAGVTQTPRYLIKTRGQQVTLSCSPISGHRSVSWYQQTPGQGLQFLFEYFSETQRNKGNFPGRFSGRQFSNSRSEMNVSTLELGDSALYLCASSPGADGYTFGSGTRLTVV.

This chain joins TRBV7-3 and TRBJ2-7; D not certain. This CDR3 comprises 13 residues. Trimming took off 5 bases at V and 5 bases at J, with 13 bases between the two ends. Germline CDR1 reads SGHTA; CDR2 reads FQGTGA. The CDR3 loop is CASSPNPSHEQYF. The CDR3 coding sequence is TGTGCCAGCAGCCCGAACCCCTCACACGAGCAGTACTTC.

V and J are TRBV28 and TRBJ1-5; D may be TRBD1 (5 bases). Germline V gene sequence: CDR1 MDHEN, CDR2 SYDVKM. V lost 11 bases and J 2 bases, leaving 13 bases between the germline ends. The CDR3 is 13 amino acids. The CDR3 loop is CAARDGRNQPQHF. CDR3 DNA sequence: TGTGCCGCCCGGGACGGACGCAATCAGCCCCAGCATTTT.

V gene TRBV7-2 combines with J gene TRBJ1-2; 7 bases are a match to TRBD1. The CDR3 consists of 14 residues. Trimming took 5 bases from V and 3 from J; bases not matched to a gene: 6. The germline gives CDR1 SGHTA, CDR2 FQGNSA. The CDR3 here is CASSLTGEDYGYTF. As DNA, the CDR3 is TGTGCCAGCAGCCTAACAGGGGAGGACTATGGCTACACCTTC.

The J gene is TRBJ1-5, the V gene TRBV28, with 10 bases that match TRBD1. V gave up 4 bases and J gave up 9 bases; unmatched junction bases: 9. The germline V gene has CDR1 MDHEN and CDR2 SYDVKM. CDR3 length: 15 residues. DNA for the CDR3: TGTGCCAGCAGTTCTATGGACAGGGGGAAGTGGCCCCAGCATTTT. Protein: CASSSMDRGKWPQHF.

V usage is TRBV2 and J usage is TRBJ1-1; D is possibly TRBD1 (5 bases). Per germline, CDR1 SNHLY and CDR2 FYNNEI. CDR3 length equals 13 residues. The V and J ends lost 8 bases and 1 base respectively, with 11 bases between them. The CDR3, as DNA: TGTGCCAGCTCGGACACCTCGAACACTGAAGCTTTCTTT. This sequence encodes CASSDTSNTEAFF.

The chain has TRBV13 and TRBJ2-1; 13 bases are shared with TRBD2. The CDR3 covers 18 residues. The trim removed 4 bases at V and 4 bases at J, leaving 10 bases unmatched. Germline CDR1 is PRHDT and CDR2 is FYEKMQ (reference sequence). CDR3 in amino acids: CASSSWTSGGSVYNEQFF. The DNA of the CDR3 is TGTGCCAGCAGCTCCTGGACTAGCGGGGGATCGGTGTACAATGAGCAGTTCTTC.

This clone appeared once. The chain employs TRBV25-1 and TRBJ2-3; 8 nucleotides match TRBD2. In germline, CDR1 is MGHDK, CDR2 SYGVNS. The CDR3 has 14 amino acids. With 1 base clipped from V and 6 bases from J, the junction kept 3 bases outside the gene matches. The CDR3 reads CASSEFGGEDTQYF. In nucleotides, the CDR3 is TGTGCCAGCAGTGAATTCGGGGGGGAGGATACGCAGTATTTT. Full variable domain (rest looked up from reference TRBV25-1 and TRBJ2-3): EADIYQTPRYLVIGTGKKITLECSQTMGHDKMYWYQQDPGMELHLIHYSYGVNSTEKGDLSSESTVSRIRTEHFPLTLESARPSHTSQYLCASSEFGGEDTQYFGPGTRLTVL.

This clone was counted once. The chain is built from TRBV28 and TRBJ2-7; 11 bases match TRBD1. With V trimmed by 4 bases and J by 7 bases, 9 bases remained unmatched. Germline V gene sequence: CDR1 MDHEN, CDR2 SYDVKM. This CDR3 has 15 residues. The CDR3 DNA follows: TGTGCCAGCAGTTCCGGGACAGGGGGAAATTGGGAGCAGTACTTC. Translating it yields CASSSGTGGNWEQYF.

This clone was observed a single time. CDR3 in DNA: TGTGCCAGCAACCACGCTACCAACACTGAAGCTTTCTTT. Amino acid sequence: CASNHATNTEAFF. The chain has TRBV7-9 and TRBJ1-1; D is ambiguous. This CDR3 is built from 13 residues. V lost 7 bases, J lost 2 bases, and 11 bases lay in between. Germline lookup yields CDR1 SEHNR and CDR2 FQNEAQ (reference sequence).

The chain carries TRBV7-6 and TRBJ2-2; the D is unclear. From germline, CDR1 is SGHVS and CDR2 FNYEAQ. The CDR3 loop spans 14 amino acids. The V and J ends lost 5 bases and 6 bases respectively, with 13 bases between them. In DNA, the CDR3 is TGTGCCAGCAGCCGCGGCAGTTTAGCCGGGGAGCTGTTTTTT. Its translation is CASSRGSLAGELFF.

CDR3 sequence reads: CASSFPREIQGTQETQYF. For the CDR3, the DNA is TGTGCCAGCAGCTTCCCGCGCGAGATACAGGGAACCCAAGAGACCCAGTACTTC. The chain couples TRBV11-2 to TRBJ2-5, with D perhaps TRBD1 (6 bases). In germline, CDR1 is SGHAT, CDR2 FQNNGV. The CDR3 length is 18 residues. V gave up 3 bases and J gave up 1 base, with 21 bases separating them.